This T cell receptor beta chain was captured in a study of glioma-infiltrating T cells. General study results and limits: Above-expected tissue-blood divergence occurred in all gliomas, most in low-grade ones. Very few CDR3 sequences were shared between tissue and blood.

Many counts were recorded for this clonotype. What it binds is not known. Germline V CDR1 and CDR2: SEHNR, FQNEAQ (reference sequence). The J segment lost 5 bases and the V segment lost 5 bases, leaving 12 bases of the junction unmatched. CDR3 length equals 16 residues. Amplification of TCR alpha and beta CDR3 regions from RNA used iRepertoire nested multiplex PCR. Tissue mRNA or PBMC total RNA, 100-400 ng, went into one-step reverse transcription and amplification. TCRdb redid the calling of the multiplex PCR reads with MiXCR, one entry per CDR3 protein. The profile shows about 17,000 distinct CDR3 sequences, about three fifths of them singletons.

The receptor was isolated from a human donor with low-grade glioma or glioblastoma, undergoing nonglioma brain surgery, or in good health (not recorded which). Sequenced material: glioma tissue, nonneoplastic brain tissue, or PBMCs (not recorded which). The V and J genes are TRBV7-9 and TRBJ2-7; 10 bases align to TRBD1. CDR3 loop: CASSPTTGGGKNEQYF. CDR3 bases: TGTGCCAGCAGCCCTACGACAGGGGGCGGCAAAAACGAGCAGTACTTC. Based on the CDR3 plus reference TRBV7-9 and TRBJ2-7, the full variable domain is DTGVSQNPRHKITKRGQNVTFRCDPISEHNRLYWYRQTLGQGPEFLTYFQNEAQLEKSRLLSDRFSAERPKGSFSTLEIQRTEQGDSAMYLCASSPTTGGGKNEQYFGPGTRLTVT.